Following are 8 T cell receptor beta chains from one sample sequenced in a study of T cells after posttransplantation cyclophosphamide. Sampled 1 year posttransplant, controls received myeloablative marrow transplants, methotrexate and a calcineurin inhibitor. The method was immunoSEQ multiplex PCR; TCRdb's version includes in-frame clones alone and lacks a portion of them. Among roughly 10,000 clones listed, about 89% were seen once. The material sequenced was PBMCs, taken around 450 days after allogeneic stem cell transplant with calcineurin inhibitor and methotrexate. The source is a male patient aged 45 to 59 who received an allogeneic stem cell transplant from an unrelated donor, was CMV-positive, and had chronic GVHD only. Some T cells may possibly be graft donor cells.

The chain joins TRBV11-3 to TRBJ2-3; 9 bases align to TRBD2. J lost 2 bases, V lost 3 bases, and 6 bases had no gene match. Looked up from germline, CDR1 is SGHNT and CDR2 is YENEEA. The CDR3 has 16 residues. The CDR3 is CASSFSLAGTTDTQYF. The CDR3 region has the DNA TGTGCCAGCAGCTTTTCTCTAGCGGGAACCACAGATACGCAGTATTTT.

V is TRBV11-2 and J is TRBJ1-2; no definite D call. Germline V gene sequence: CDR1 SGHAT, CDR2 FQNNGV. This CDR3 has 13 residues. Trimming shortened V by 6 bases and J by 4 bases, and 12 bases separated the two germline ends. The CDR3 is CASSPQEGYGYTF. The CDR3 region has the DNA TGTGCCAGCAGTCCCCAAGAGGGCTATGGCTACACCTTC.

V gene TRBV6-5 combines with J gene TRBJ1-2; TRBD1 matches 7 bases. V was clipped by 0 bases and J by 4 bases; unmatched bases: 8. Germline lookup yields CDR1 MNHEY and CDR2 SVGAGI. This CDR3 is 16 amino acids long. In DNA, the CDR3 is TGTGCCAGCAGTTACTCTATAGGCGGGACAGCCTATGGCTACACCTTC. The encoded protein is CASSYSIGGTAYGYTF.

This rearrangement joins TRBV6-1 to TRBJ2-3; D remains unclear. V was cut by 4 bases and J by 3 bases, with 8 bases left in between. The CDR3 spans 13 residues. Germline V lookup: CDR1 MNHNS, CDR2 SASEGT. CDR3 in amino acids: CASSAYYTDTQYF. CDR3 in DNA: TGTGCCAGCAGTGCATACTATACAGATACGCAGTATTTT.

This sequence joins TRBV9 and TRBJ2-7; 11 nucleotides line up with TRBD2. V lost 4 bases, J lost 7 bases, and 13 bases stayed unmatched. The CDR3 consists of 16 residues. Per germline, CDR1 SGDLS and CDR2 YYNGEE. The CDR3 here is CASSSQRTSGLWEQYF. The CDR3 coding sequence is TGTGCCAGCAGCTCACAGAGGACTAGCGGGTTGTGGGAGCAGTACTTC.

This clone turned up a few times. The V gene is TRBV28, the J gene TRBJ1-4, with 10 bases lining up with TRBD1. Germline CDR1 MDHEN, CDR2 SYDVKM. J was trimmed by 7 bases and V by 6 bases; bases with no gene match: 8. This CDR3 spans 15 amino acids. The CDR3 sequence: CASSLETGGSEKLFF. Written as DNA, the CDR3 is TGTGCCAGCAGCCTGGAGACAGGGGGCTCTGAAAAACTGTTTTTT.

This chain joins TRBV5-6 and TRBJ1-5, with D possibly TRBD1 on 5 matching bases. CDR1 and CDR2 (germline): SGHDT, YYEEEE. Trimming took 0 bases from V and 7 from J, leaving 14 bases between them. This CDR3 is built from 15 residues. In DNA form, the CDR3 reads TGTGCCAGCAGCTTGGCCCCAGGGATCAGCCAGCCCCAGCATTTT. Translated: CASSLAPGISQPQHF.

Concerning this clone itself: Sequence at one end of the junction differs from germline and may be a read error. J is TRBJ2-3 and V is TRBV7-7; the match to TRBD2 covers 10 bases. CDR3 length: 15 residues. Looked up from germline, CDR1 is SSHAT and CDR2 is FNYEAQ (reference sequence). CDR3 bases: TGTGCTAGCAGCTTACAGCGGGGGGGCCCAGATACGCAGTATTTT. The encoded protein is CASSLQRGGPDTQYF. The whole variable domain, filled in from reference TRBV7-7 and TRBJ2-3, reads GAGVSQSPRYKVTKRGQDVTLRCDPISSHATLYWYQQALGQGPEFLTYFNYEAQPDKSGLPSDRFSAERPEGSISTLTIQRTEQRDSAMYRCASSLQRGGPDTQYFGPGTRLTVL.